Below, 10 T cell receptor beta chains from the same sample are listed, as sequenced in a study of T cells in Graves' hyperthyroidism and ophthalmopathy. Amplified regions were TCR beta CDR3 sequences from RNA transcripts. In the first-round RT-PCR of the TCR CDR3, the HTBI primer set was used. TCRdb fed the multiplex PCR reads into MiXCR, producing one record per CDR3 protein. The sample holds around 560,000 distinct CDR3 sequences, around 15% seen once. What was sequenced was blood. These receptors were collected from a woman aged 18-35 years with Graves' hyperthyroidism.

The chain links TRBV5-1 to TRBJ1-2, with 10 nucleotides matching TRBD1. CDR3 length equals 15 residues. V was pared by 4 bases and J by 8 bases, with 11 bases of the junction left unmatched. Germline CDR1 and CDR2: SGHRS and YFSETQ. DNA for the CDR3: TGCGCCAGCAGCCCGTCGACAGGGGGCAGTGGAGGCTACACCTTC. Its translation: CASSPSTGGSGGYTF.

This sequence joins TRBV28 and TRBJ2-7; 8 bases agree with TRBD1. The CDR3 covers 15 residues. Trimming at V came to 6 bases and at J to 1 base, leaving 8 bases not matched to a gene. Germline loops: CDR1 MDHEN, CDR2 SYDVKM. The CDR3: CASRPPGQASYEQYF. The DNA for the CDR3 is TGTGCCAGCAGGCCGCCGGGACAGGCTTCCTACGAGCAGTACTTC.

This clonotype was observed many times. The chain is built from TRBV30 and TRBJ1-2; TRBD1 might be the D (5 bases). The V end lost 0 bases, the J end lost 5 bases, and 10 bases lay between the germline ends. CDR3 length: 13 amino acids. Germline V gene sequence: CDR1 GTSNPN, CDR2 SVGIG (reference sequence). Written as DNA, the CDR3 is TGTGCCTGGAGTGTACTGGGGGTGTATGGCTACACCTTC. Its translation is CAWSVLGVYGYTF.

This clonotype was detected a few times. The chain links TRBV20-1 to TRBJ1-5, with D perhaps TRBD1 (5 bases). The V and J ends lost 4 bases and 6 bases respectively, with 16 bases between them. This CDR3 comprises 14 residues. Germline V lookup: CDR1 DFQATT, CDR2 SNEGSKA (reference sequence). CDR3 coding DNA: TGCAGTGCTACGGGCGGCGCCGGGGGTCAGCCCCAGCATTTT. Protein product: CSATGGAGGQPQHF.

On this clonotype itself: At one boundary the junction diverges from the germline segment, which might be a read error. This sequence joins TRBV7-9 and TRBJ2-5; no firm D call. Germline V gene data show CDR1 as SEHNR and CDR2 as FQNEAQ (reference sequence). The CDR3 sequence is 15 residues long. The CDR3 DNA reads TGCGCCAGCAGCCAAGAGGCAGTAACCCAAGAGACCCAGTACTTC. Translating it yields CASSQEAVTQETQYF.

This clonotype was found a few times. The CDR3 sequence: CASSQPGRRGYTF. The CDR3 DNA follows: TGTGCCAGCAGCCAGCCGGGACGGCGAGGCTACACCTTC. The genes are TRBV14 and TRBJ1-2; TRBD1 is a possible D gene (5 bases). The CDR3 runs 13 residues. V dropped 3 bases and J dropped 8 bases, with 13 bases sitting between them. Per the germline V gene, CDR1 is SGHDN and CDR2 is FVKESK.

J is TRBJ2-4 and V is TRBV2; TRBD2 matches at 8 bases. Germline CDR1 reads SNHLY; CDR2 reads FYNNEI. After removal of 4 bases from V and 8 bases from J, the junction contained 10 bases not matched to a gene. This CDR3 is built from 15 residues. CDR3 nucleotides: TGTGCCAGCAGTGGGTCTGGCGGGGGGCGCGACATTCAGTACTTC. Its protein is CASSGSGGGRDIQYF.

The table lists this clonotype with a few counts. J is TRBJ2-3 and V is TRBV7-9, with 8 nucleotides matching TRBD2. J gave up 1 base and V 5 bases, and 11 bases lay outside the gene matches. The CDR3 is 17 residues long. Looked up from germline, CDR1 is SEHNR and CDR2 is FQNEAQ (reference sequence). CDR3 protein: CASSLSSGRGGTDTQYF. Written as DNA, the CDR3 is TGTGCCAGCAGCCTTTCCAGCGGGAGAGGGGGCACAGATACGCAGTATTTT.

This clonotype was observed many times. The chain recombines TRBV27 with TRBJ2-7; possibly TRBD2 for D (5 bases). The CDR3 runs 13 residues. Trimming removed 3 bases at V and 3 bases at J, with 9 bases between. CDR1 MNHEY and CDR2 SMNVEV come from the germline V gene (reference sequence). The CDR3 loop is CASSLGRGYEQYF. CDR3 nucleotides: TGTGCCAGCAGTTTGGGCCGGGGCTACGAGCAGTACTTC.

This clonotype was recorded at least ten times. This chain joins TRBV20-1 and TRBJ2-5; D gene uncertain. V lost 4 bases and J lost 3, with 21 bases in between. This CDR3 contains 16 residues. Germline-derived CDR1 and CDR2 are DFQATT and SNEGSKA (reference sequence). The CDR3 loop is CSANPPRSRKEETQYF. CDR3 DNA sequence: TGCAGTGCTAATCCCCCCCGAAGCCGCAAAGAAGAGACCCAGTACTTC.